This T cell receptor beta chain derives from a study of T cell changes during pregnancy in multiple sclerosis. This table comes from immunoSEQ multiplex PCR, and its TCRdb copy is limited to in-frame clones, with some not included. The table lists under 85,000 clones, under 90% of them singletons. CDR1 SGHTA and CDR2 FQGNSA come from the germline V gene. This CDR3 has 13 amino acids. V was trimmed by 3 bases and J by 5 bases, leaving 9 bases between them. The sample was peripheral blood, taken after pregnancy. This clonotype was obtained from a female donor in good health, enrolled as a control in a pregnancy study. The V gene is TRBV7-2, the J gene TRBJ2-3; a possible D gene is TRBD1 (6 bases). The CDR3 is CASSFLGGDTQYF. As DNA, the CDR3 is TGTGCCAGCAGCTTCTTAGGGGGAGATACGCAGTATTTT. The entire variable domain, with the rest obtained from reference TRBV7-2 and TRBJ2-3, is as follows: GAGVSQSPSNKVTEKGKDVELRCDPISGHTALYWYRQSLGQGLEFLIYFQGNSAPDKSGLPSDRFSAERTGGSVSTLTIQRTQQEDSAVYLCASSFLGGDTQYFGPGTRLTVL.